These 15 T cell receptor beta chains share one sample of origin, sequenced in a study of a mutant IDH1 vaccine in newly diagnosed glioma (dated by TCRdb to about 2021). To prepare the library, the immunoSEQ multiplex PCR assay was applied. As stored in TCRdb, this immuneACCESS dataset retains in-frame rearrangements with V and J assigned. A fraction of the clones does not appear; measured against another copy, unresolved V genes explain less than half of the discrepancy, and the remainder lacks a known reason. This sample has about 68,000 clones in its table, and 84% of those were observed once. The ten largest account for approximately 12% of the sample. The time point label for this specimen denotes: week 35, safety follow-up. Each vaccine dose, consisting of 300 ug of a 20-mer mutant IDH1 peptide in Montanide, was administered subcutaneously with topical imiquimod. For these TCRs, the target antigens are not known.

Here the sequenced sample was PBMCs, taken from a glioma patient whose treatment included an IDH1 peptide vaccine. These receptors were taken from a man younger than 30 with glioma.

A few counts support this clone. The CDR3 region has the DNA TGTGCGTCTACACAGTTAACTGAAGCTTTCTTT. Translation: CASTQLTEAFF. V is TRBV2 and J is TRBJ1-1; no clear D. Germline V gene data show CDR1 as SNHLY and CDR2 as FYNNEI. This CDR3 has 11 residues.

This clone was counted between two and nine times. The chain is built from TRBV7-9 and TRBJ1-1; maybe TRBD1 (5 bases). The V gene lost 5 bases and the J gene lost 1 base, with 14 bases spanning the gap. This CDR3 spans 15 amino acids. Germline values: CDR1 SEHNR, CDR2 FQNEAQ (reference sequence). The CDR3 nucleotides are TGTGCCAGCAGCGCTTGGAGGGACCCGAACACTGAAGCTTTCTTT. Encoded protein: CASSAWRDPNTEAFF. The complete variable domain, with remaining parts taken from reference TRBV7-9 and TRBJ1-1, reads DTGVSQNPRHKITKRGQNVTFRCDPISEHNRLYWYRQTLGQGPEFLTYFQNEAQLEKSRLLSDRFSAERPKGSFSTLEIQRTEQGDSAMYLCASSAWRDPNTEAFFGQGTRLTVV.

The J gene is TRBJ1-1, the V gene TRBV25-1; 7 bases map to TRBD1. CDR1 and CDR2 (germline): MGHDK, SYGVNS. The CDR3 length is 15 residues. The ends lost 3 bases at V and 0 bases at J; junction bases unmatched: 4. This CDR3 reads CASSDWTGLNTEAFF. The DNA for the CDR3 is TGTGCCAGCAGTGACTGGACAGGATTGAACACTGAAGCTTTCTTT.

The CDR3 coding sequence is TGTGCCAGCAGCTGGCGCTCCGGCGGCGAGCAGTACTTC. Protein sequence: CASSWRSGGEQYF. V and J are TRBV27 and TRBJ2-7, with D uncertain. The CDR3 totals 13 residues. V gave up 6 bases and J gave up 6 bases, with 15 bases separating them. Germline V gene lookup returns CDR1 MNHEY and CDR2 SMNVEV (reference sequence).

The chain recombines TRBV30 with TRBJ2-7; TRBD1 matches 9 bases. The V gene end was trimmed by 0 bases and the J gene end by 6 bases; junction bases not matched to a gene: 6. The CDR3 consists of 14 residues. Germline CDR1 reads GTSNPN; CDR2 reads SVGIG (reference sequence). CDR3 nucleotides: TGTGCCTGGAGTGTCGGGGACAGGGTCGGCGAGCAGTACTTC. Protein product: CAWSVGDRVGEQYF.

This chain uses TRBV19 with TRBJ1-5; 7 positions agree with TRBD1. From germline, CDR1 is LNHDA and CDR2 SQIVND (reference sequence). The CDR3 spans 17 residues. Losses at the gene ends were 5 bases for V and 6 bases for J; bases not matched to a gene: 16. This chain's CDR3 is CASSARTGRGSGQPQHF. The CDR3 DNA follows: TGTGCCAGTAGTGCCCGGACAGGCCGGGGCTCTGGTCAGCCCCAGCATTTT.

The chain joins TRBV27 to TRBJ2-5; 7 positions match TRBD1. There are 15 residues in the CDR3. Germline-derived CDR1 and CDR2 are MNHEY and SMNVEV (reference sequence). V lost 4 bases and J lost 5; bases outside the gene matches: 10. CDR3 sequence: CASSWSTGVTETQYF. In nucleotides, the CDR3 is TGTGCCAGCAGTTGGAGTACAGGGGTTACGGAGACCCAGTACTTC.

The chain combines TRBV5-1 with TRBJ1-1, with TRBD1 as a possible D gene (5 bases). CDR3 length: 14 residues. CDR1 and CDR2 from the germline V gene are SGHRS and YFSETQ. Trimming took 3 bases from V and 0 from J, leaving 9 bases between them. The CDR3 DNA reads as TGCGCCAGCAGCTGGCAGGGCATGAACACTGAAGCTTTCTTT. Its translation is CASSWQGMNTEAFF.

The V call is TRBV4-3, the J call TRBJ1-1, with D possibly matching TRBD1 (5 bases). Per the germline V gene, CDR1 is LGHNA and CDR2 is YSLEER. V lost 0 bases and J lost 1, with 15 bases in between. This CDR3 is built from 17 residues. CDR3 sequence (DNA): TGCGCCAGCAGCCAAGACCCTCGAGGAGGGGCGAACACTGAAGCTTTCTTT. The encoded protein is CASSQDPRGGANTEAFF.

V and J are TRBV30 and TRBJ2-5, with 8 positions matching TRBD1. Looked up from germline, CDR1 is GTSNPN and CDR2 is SVGIG (reference sequence). V lost 0 bases to trimming and J lost 9 bases; unmatched junction nucleotides: 12. The CDR3 runs 15 residues. The CDR3 here is CAWSVPGTGTGAQYF. The CDR3 nucleotides are TGTGCCTGGAGTGTACCTGGGACAGGTACCGGGGCCCAGTACTTC.

This clone was seen a single time. The V call is TRBV18, the J call TRBJ2-7; 9 bases align to TRBD1. Germline V gene sequence: CDR1 KGHSH, CDR2 LQKENI. The CDR3 is 16 amino acids. Germline trimming cut 1 base from V and 5 bases from J; bases unmatched to any gene: 9. The CDR3 DNA sequence: TGTGCCAGCTCACCACTGGGACAGGGCCGTGAGAACGAGCAGTACTTC. Its translation is CASSPLGQGRENEQYF.

The chain has TRBV9 and TRBJ2-1, with D uncertain. V shed 3 bases and J shed 5 bases, with 9 bases lying between them. The germline CDR1 and CDR2 sequences are SGDLS and YYNGEE. The CDR3 extends over 13 amino acids. As DNA, the CDR3 is TGTGCCAGCAGCGCGGTTGGGGACAATGAGCAGTTCTTC. Encoded protein: CASSAVGDNEQFF.

A remark on this clone: A read error may produce the germline difference seen at one junction end. The chain uses TRBV6-5 and TRBJ1-1; D is unresolved. Germline V gene data show CDR1 as MNHEY and CDR2 as SVGAGI. The CDR3 loop spans 14 amino acids. The CDR3 DNA sequence: TGTGCCAGCAGTTTGAACAACTTGAAGACTGAAGCTTTCTTT. Its protein product is CASSLNNLKTEAFF.

J is TRBJ1-2 and V is TRBV10-2; 11 bases line up with TRBD1. With V trimmed by 2 bases and J by 6 bases, 2 bases remained unmatched. CDR1 and CDR2 (germline): WSHSY, SAAADI. CDR3 length: 14 residues. For the CDR3, the DNA is TGCGCCAGCAGTGAGCGGGGACAGGGGGATGGCTACACCTTC. Its protein is CASSERGQGDGYTF.

The chain has TRBV15 and TRBJ2-7; 10 bases match TRBD1. The CDR3 is made up of 16 amino acids. V shed 1 base, J shed 7 bases, and the junction held 10 bases outside the gene matches. From germline, CDR1 is LNHNV and CDR2 YYDKDF (reference sequence). Here the CDR3 DNA reads TGTGCCACCAGCAGAGGAGGGGACAGGGGCCTTCGGGAGCAGTACTTC. Amino acids: CATSRGGDRGLREQYF.